This T cell receptor beta chain was found in a study of T cells in localized non-small cell lung cancer. V dropped 7 bases and J dropped 4; count of bases not matched to a gene: 10. Germline CDR1 is SQVTM and CDR2 is ANQGSEA. The CDR3 covers 13 residues. Profiled with immunoSEQ multiplex PCR; TCRdb holds only in-frame clones, not every one. The profile shows about 24,000 clones, around 82% of them singletons. The specimen was PBMCs, collected before any cancer treatment. This TCR was sampled from a man aged 35 to 69 with stage II lung adenocarcinoma. The chain joins TRBV29-1 to TRBJ2-7; TRBD1 aligns across 7 bases. DNA for the CDR3: TGCAGCGCCTATACAGGGGATGCATACGAGCAGTACTTC. Protein product: CSAYTGDAYEQYF.